This T cell receptor (beta chain) came from a study of T cell repertoires in cytomegalovirus infection. TCRdb reprocessed the reads via MiXCR and lists one record per CDR3 protein. The table includes about 180,000 distinct CDR3 sequences, roughly 15% detected once. Trimming pared 8 bases from V and 8 bases from J, leaving 19 bases between. Per the germline V gene, CDR1 is MNHNS and CDR2 is SASEGT. The CDR3 consists of 14 residues. This clonotype is classed as medium-sized. The sequenced sample was CD8+ T cells from PBMCs. The chain couples TRBV6-1 to TRBJ2-1; no reliable D call. This TCR derives from a human donor in good health (CMV status not recorded). Some clones in this sample may be carry-over from other donors' samples. The CDR3 DNA reads as TGTGCCAGCCAGATGCTGAGTCAGCACGATGAGCAGTTCTTC. This sequence encodes CASQMLSQHDEQFF.